A single sample is the source of the 5 T cell receptor beta chains below, sequenced in a study of T-cell memory formation after mild COVID-19. A single record per CDR3 protein comes from TCRdb applying MiXCR to the 5' RACE reads. The sample holds about 470,000 distinct CDR3 sequences, roughly 25% seen once. Sequenced sample: PBMCs or a T cell subset sorted from them (not recorded which). The receptors shown here come from an adult woman who had mild COVID-19 (a few samples of this study predate the infection). Cell type and time point are not known.

With respect to this clonotype: A read error may produce the germline difference seen at one junction end. The DNA for the CDR3 is TGTGCCAGCACTTACCCCATCAGCGGGGGGTACACAGATACGCAGTATTTT. Its protein is CASTYPISGGYTDTQYF. V and J are TRBV6-2 or TRBV6-3 and TRBJ2-3, with TRBD2 matching over 9 bases. The CDR3 is 17 amino acids. CDR1 is MNHEY and CDR2 is SVGEGT in the germline V gene.

This rearrangement joins TRBV7-6 to TRBJ1-5; 8 positions agree with TRBD1. J was trimmed by 3 bases and V by 5 bases; bases with no gene match: 6. Germline values: CDR1 SGHVS, CDR2 FNYEAQ. CDR3 length: 15 residues. DNA for the CDR3: TGTGCCAGCAGCCAAAGGACAGGGCCCAATCAGCCCCAGCATTTT. Translated, it gives CASSQRTGPNQPQHF. The whole variable domain, remainder taken from reference TRBV7-6 and TRBJ1-5, is GAGVSQSPRYKVTKRGQDVALRCDPISGHVSLYWYRQALGQGPEFLTYFNYEAQQDKSGLPNDRFSAERPEGSISTLTIQRTEQRDSAMYRCASSQRTGPNQPQHFGDGTRLSIL.

The chain has TRBV7-3 and TRBJ2-3; no firm D call. V was trimmed by 6 bases and J by 6 bases, leaving 10 bases between them. The CDR3 has 12 amino acids. Germline V lookup: CDR1 SGHTA, CDR2 FQGTGA. DNA for the CDR3: TGTGCCAGCAGTCAAAGGCTGGATACGCAGTATTTT. It is translated as CASSQRLDTQYF.

The chain has TRBV20-1 and TRBJ2-1; 7 bases are shared with TRBD2. CDR3 length: 17 amino acids. V gave up 0 bases and J gave up 3 bases; unmatched junction bases: 11. The germline gives CDR1 DFQATT, CDR2 SNEGSKA (reference sequence). The CDR3 reads CSARDRTGGRYYNEQFF. The CDR3 DNA reads as TGCAGTGCTAGAGATAGAACCGGGGGGAGATACTACAATGAGCAGTTCTTC.

The chain combines TRBV5-5 with TRBJ2-4; 7 bases fit TRBD2. The CDR3 loop spans 14 amino acids. Unmatched junction bases numbered 3, after V lost 3 bases and J lost 3 bases. In germline, CDR1 is SGHKS, CDR2 YYEKEE (reference sequence). The CDR3 DNA reads as TGTGCCAGCAGCTCTAGCGGATACAAAAACATTCAGTACTTC. Translated: CASSSSGYKNIQYF.